A selection of T cell receptor beta chains follows, all from one sample in a study of technical replicates of blood from a few donors. Generated by immunoSEQ multiplex PCR, the TCRdb table keeps only in-frame clones and is missing some. Here the sample spans roughly 80,000 clones, around 91% being singletons. Sequencing input: T cells isolated from PBMCs. These receptor sequences come from a human donor in good health. Both conserved end residues are trimmed from each CDR3.

14,TRBV5-5,TRBJ2-5,ASSPDRGAIGETQY
14,TRBV18,TRBJ1-1,ASSYGTGVGNTEAF
16,TRBV19,TRBJ1-5,ASSMGRDRGPVNQPQH
11,TRBV7-8,TRBJ1-1,ASSLPPNTEAF
9,TRBV9,TRBJ2-1,ASSLVNEQF
11,TRBV5-1,TRBJ1-1,ASSLWTGTEAF
14,TRBV9,TRBJ1-2,ASSAQPGQGTYGYT
11,TRBV6-5,TRBJ1-5,ASSQQGFQPQH
11,TRBV10-3,TRBJ1-1,AISEQGNNEAF
9,TRBV27,TRBJ1-4,ASSFGEKLF
12,TRBV7-9,TRBJ2-3,ASSSSSGTDTQY
12,TRBV4-2,TRBJ1-3,ASSQDDRGNTIY
13,TRBV6-6,TRBJ1-2,ASSYGQGANYGYT
12,TRBV6-1,TRBJ1-1,ASTESGQTTEAF
12,TRBV7-8,TRBJ1-2,ASSFTTGSEGYT
10,TRBV5-5,TRBJ1-2,ASSRGNYGYT
13,TRBV19,TRBJ1-2,ASSPKWGGTNGYT
14,TRBV28,TRBJ2-3,ASSSPGLAGGETQY
14,TRBV7-2,TRBJ2-7,ASSFIGEVSDYEQY
11,TRBV5-8,TRBJ1-1,ASSLQGNTEAF
13,TRBV7-9,TRBJ1-1,ASSSTGGPNTEAF
14,TRBV14,TRBJ2-1,ASSQLNSAPYNEQF
11,TRBV29-1,TRBJ2-2,SVDQGNTGELF
10,TRBV18,TRBJ1-1,ASSPQGGTAF
13,TRBV4-3,TRBJ2-1,ASSPYTRAYNEQF
10,TRBV4-2,TRBJ2-1,ASRTSGSEQF
11,TRBV7-2,TRBJ1-1,ASSLGVQGVAF
12,TRBV6-5,TRBJ2-1,ASRGRDSYNEQF
12,TRBV7-9,TRBJ2-5,ASSGDRDVETQY
11,TRBV30,TRBJ2-7,AWNRDRAYEQY
12,TRBV5-1,TRBJ2-1,ASSLTRVGNEQF
13,TRBV4-1,TRBJ1-1,ASSQVGGLNTEAF
10,TRBV2,TRBJ1-2,ASTSDTYGYT
14,TRBV4-1,TRBJ2-2,ASSKGSGGNTGELF
11,TRBV30,TRBJ1-1,AWMGSRNTEAF
12,TRBV6-4,TRBJ2-1,ASKAGQGNNEQF
13,TRBV7-2,TRBJ2-1,ASSLSSGSVDEQF
15,TRBV7-9,TRBJ1-1,ASSRPGGGSMNTEAF
13,TRBV14,TRBJ1-2,ASSPYHRGAYGYT
14,TRBV4-1,TRBJ2-5,ASSPRRAGGTETQY
12,TRBV5-1,TRBJ2-2,ASSLDRGTGELF
11,TRBV29-1,TRBJ2-3,SVERREGDTQY
11,TRBV14,TRBJ2-7,ASRGSGVYEQY
15,TRBV4-3,TRBJ2-2,ASSQLAAGLNTGELF
13,TRBV5-1,TRBJ2-7,ASSLGQGSRYEQY
13,TRBV30,TRBJ1-2,AWSEGQGAGYGYT
12,TRBV4-1,TRBJ2-5,ASRTSGTQETQY
14,TRBV5-1,TRBJ2-3,ASSLGTSGSPDTQY
12,TRBV30,TRBJ2-3,AWSWAGGKYTQY
11,TRBV2,TRBJ2-3,ASSGQGTDTQY
13,TRBV4-2,TRBJ1-3,ASSQDIGAGNTIY
13,TRBV9,TRBJ2-3,ASSVSSGNTDTQY